The 3 T cell receptor beta chains listed next were all sequenced from one sample in a study of CD8+ T cells in alopecia areata (dated by TCRdb to the late 2010s). Receptors were amplified or captured by the immunoSEQ multiplex PCR assay. To provide template for TCR sequencing, every sample had RNA extracted and reverse transcribed into cDNA. TCRdb obtained this table from immuneACCESS and retained in-frame rearrangements with V and J assigned. These tables miss some clones; where compared with another copy, unresolved V genes account for less than half of the shortfall, and the remainder is unexplained. The sample data list about 150,000 clones, and less than 75% of these were observed just once. The top ten clonotypes cover about 38% of the sample. Material: CD8+ T cells sorted from blood. These receptors originate from a human donor in good health.

The V gene is TRBV5-4, the J gene TRBJ2-2; D is undetermined. The CDR3 is 12 amino acids. V shed 3 bases and J shed 6 bases, with 6 bases lying between them. Germline V gene lookup returns CDR1 SGHNT and CDR2 YYREEE (reference sequence). CDR3 sequence reads: CASSSGAGELFF. The CDR3 bases are TGTGCCAGCAGCTCAGGAGCCGGGGAGCTGTTTTTT.

The rearrangement joins TRBV19 to TRBJ2-2; D is perhaps TRBD2 (5 bases). Between the trimmed V and J ends, which lost 3 bases and 0 bases, there was a span of 8 bases. The CDR3 is 15 amino acids. The germline V gene has CDR1 LNHDA and CDR2 SQIVND (reference sequence). The CDR3 region is CASSIVGANTGELFF. The CDR3 coding sequence is TGTGCCAGTAGTATCGTGGGAGCGAACACCGGGGAGCTGTTTTTT.

The V gene is TRBV9, the J gene TRBJ2-2; D gene unclear. Trimming removed 4 bases from V and 6 bases from J, with 13 bases in between. This CDR3 comprises 14 residues. CDR1 is SGDLS, CDR2 YYNGEE, per germline. The DNA for the CDR3 is TGTGCCAGCAGCTATAGCTACAGCCCCGGGGAGCTGTTTTTT. Protein: CASSYSYSPGELFF.